A single sample is the source of the 13 T cell receptor beta chains below, sequenced in a study of blood T cell repertoires in COVID-19. The data were produced by immunoSEQ multiplex PCR, yet TCRdb's version contains in-frame clones alone and is incomplete. The data contain 250,000 to 300,000 clones, around four fifths of them seen just once; the ten biggest clones take up about 4.9%. Sequenced sample: peripheral blood. The receptors were gathered from a man aged 55-75 years who had recovered from COVID-19.

For the CDR3, the DNA is TGTGCCAGTAGTACTTTTGCGGGAGAGGGGAATGAGCAGTTCTTC. Amino acids: CASSTFAGEGNEQFF. The rearrangement uses TRBV19 and TRBJ2-1, with 7 bases lining up with TRBD2. V shed 4 bases and J 7 bases; nucleotides not matched to a gene: 10. Germline V gene lookup returns CDR1 LNHDA and CDR2 SQIVND (reference sequence). The CDR3 is 15 residues long. Supplemented by reference TRBV19 and TRBJ2-1, the full variable domain reads DGGITQSPKYLFRKEGQNVTLSCEQNLNHDAMYWYRQDPGQGLRLIYYSQIVNDFQKGDIAEGYSVSREKKESFPLTVTSAQKNPTAFYLCASSTFAGEGNEQFFGPGTRLTVL.

The chain joins TRBV28 to TRBJ1-3, with D tentatively TRBD1 (5 bases). V gave up 2 bases and J gave up 4 bases, with 12 bases separating them. The CDR3 extends over 15 amino acids. The germline CDR1 and CDR2 sequences are MDHEN and SYDVKM. CDR3 loop: CASSLSAGKGNTIYF. In nucleotides, the CDR3 is TGTGCCAGCAGTTTAAGTGCAGGGAAGGGAAACACCATATATTTT. Drawing the rest from reference TRBV28 and TRBJ1-3, the complete variable domain is DVKVTQSSRYLVKRTGEKVFLECVQDMDHENMFWYRQDPGLGLRLIYFSYDVKMKEKGDIPEGYSVSREKKERFSLILESASTNQTSMYLCASSLSAGKGNTIYFGEGSWLTVV.

V gene TRBV6-1 combines with J gene TRBJ2-3, with 14 bases aligning to TRBD2. The CDR3 loop spans 18 amino acids. V shed 3 bases, J shed 2 bases, and the junction held 7 bases outside the gene matches. Per the germline V gene, CDR1 is MNHNS and CDR2 is SASEGT. The CDR3 is CASSEPGTSGRPTDTQYF. CDR3 DNA sequence: TGTGCCAGCAGTGAGCCCGGGACTAGCGGGAGACCCACAGATACGCAGTATTTT.

This chain joins TRBV4-1 and TRBJ2-4; 8 nucleotides match TRBD1. Losses at the gene ends were 4 bases for V and 6 bases for J; bases not matched to a gene: 5. This CDR3 spans 14 amino acids. Germline V gene lookup returns CDR1 MGHRA and CDR2 YSYEKL. In DNA form, the CDR3 reads TGCGCCAGCAGCCCGGACAGGGTAGGAAACATTCAGTACTTC. Translating it yields CASSPDRVGNIQYF.

The chain has TRBV3-1 (or the pseudogene TRBV3-2) and TRBJ2-7; 13 positions match TRBD2. J lost 2 bases, V lost 1 base, and 5 bases had no gene match. Germline-derived CDR1 and CDR2 are LGHDT and YNNKEL (reference sequence). CDR3 length: 17 residues. CDR3 DNA: TGTGCCAGCAGCCAAGGGCTGGGGACTAGCGGGACCTACGAGCAGTACTTC. It translates to CASSQGLGTSGTYEQYF.

The chain employs TRBV6-5 and TRBJ2-2; a weak D match, TRBD1 (6 bases). Germline CDR1 and CDR2: MNHEY and SVGAGI. V dropped 2 bases and J dropped 4 bases, with 14 bases sitting between them. The CDR3 has 16 amino acids. The CDR3 protein is CASSYRRTEGTGELFF. CDR3 in DNA: TGTGCCAGCAGTTACCGAAGGACAGAGGGCACCGGGGAGCTGTTTTTT.

This clone occurred a few times. The chain has TRBV5-1 and TRBJ1-1, with D perhaps matching TRBD1 (5 bases). Germline V gene data show CDR1 as SGHRS and CDR2 as YFSETQ. V lost 4 bases to trimming and J lost 0 bases, with 10 bases between them. The CDR3 runs 14 residues. This CDR3 reads CASSRGLMNTEAFF. CDR3 sequence (DNA): TGCGCCAGCAGCCGGGGACTTATGAACACTGAAGCTTTCTTT.

The CDR3 region is CASSRLAGDDYNEQFF. The CDR3 DNA reads TGTGCCAGCAGCCGGTTGGCGGGAGACGACTACAATGAGCAGTTCTTC. The V gene is TRBV3-1 (or the pseudogene TRBV3-2), the J gene TRBJ2-1; 7 nucleotides line up with TRBD2. CDR1 and CDR2 (germline): LGHDT, YNNKEL (reference sequence). The CDR3 runs to 16 residues. Trimming took 4 bases from V and 3 from J; bases not matched to a gene: 9.

This clone was found once. The chain recombines TRBV4-1 with TRBJ1-1, with D maybe TRBD1 (5 bases). With 0 bases removed from V and 3 bases from J, the gap between germline ends came to 14 bases. This CDR3 has 16 amino acids. Germline V lookup: CDR1 MGHRA, CDR2 YSYEKL. For the CDR3, the DNA is TGCGCCAGCAGCCAAGAAGGGTCCAGGGCAGACACTGAAGCTTTCTTT. Residues: CASSQEGSRADTEAFF.

V gene TRBV29-1 combines with J gene TRBJ2-7, with TRBD2 matching 7 bases. V trimming: 6 bases; J trimming: 3 bases; junction bases outside the gene matches: 14. The V gene's germline CDR1 is SQVTM and CDR2 ANQGSEA. The CDR3 covers 15 residues. The CDR3 DNA sequence: TGCAGCGTACGTGGGACTACCGGCGGGGTCTACGAGCAGTACTTC. Translating gives CSVRGTTGGVYEQYF.

This chain connects TRBV4-2 to TRBJ1-6; TRBD1 aligns across 7 bases. The CDR3 is made up of 18 amino acids. With 3 bases clipped from V and 0 bases from J, the junction kept 8 bases outside the gene matches. From germline, CDR1 is LGHNA and CDR2 YNFKEQ. In nucleotides, the CDR3 is TGTGCCAGCAGCCAGGGGGATGGACAGGTCTCCTATAATTCACCCCTCCACTTT. Its translation is CASSQGDGQVSYNSPLHF.

V and J are TRBV19 and TRBJ2-1; 10 bases line up with TRBD2. Unmatched junction bases numbered 9, after V lost 6 bases and J lost 4 bases. Germline CDR1 LNHDA, CDR2 SQIVND (reference sequence). The CDR3 is 16 amino acids. The CDR3 here is CASRGLAGESYNEQFF. DNA of the CDR3: TGTGCCAGTAGAGGCCTAGCGGGAGAATCGTACAATGAGCAGTTCTTC. The full variable domain, its missing parts supplied by reference TRBV19 and TRBJ2-1, is DGGITQSPKYLFRKEGQNVTLSCEQNLNHDAMYWYRQDPGQGLRLIYYSQIVNDFQKGDIAEGYSVSREKKESFPLTVTSAQKNPTAFYLCASRGLAGESYNEQFFGPGTRLTVL.

The CDR3 DNA is TGTGCCAGCAGGAGGGCTGGTGAGCAGTTCTTC. Amino acid sequence: CASRRAGEQFF. This chain joins TRBV25-1 and TRBJ2-1, with D possibly TRBD2 on 5 matching bases. CDR1 and CDR2 from the germline V gene are MGHDK and SYGVNS. The CDR3 consists of 11 residues. Trimming shortened V by 6 bases and J by 9 bases, and 9 bases separated the two germline ends.